The entry below gives a single T cell receptor (beta chain) sequence along with its context. The antigen is undetermined. In germline, CDR1 is SQVTM, CDR2 ANQGSEA. V was shortened by 7 bases and J by 0 bases, with 17 bases between the two germline ends. This CDR3 is 15 amino acids long. The sample originates from a study of post-analysis software for immune sequencing data. The library was made from cDNA and included unique molecular identifiers. Each sample of roughly 0.9 to 11 million input T cells yielded around 500,000 cDNA molecules, so each molecule approximated one T cell. TCRdb used MiXCR to reprocess the PCR reads, holding one entry per CDR3 protein. This table holds hundreds of thousands of distinct CDR3 sequences, around 27% found once. Study-wide results and caveats: When patients were compared with controls, a handful of TRBV segments were more frequent, TRBV5-6, TRBV5-1 and TRBV20-1 among them. Controls significantly exceeded multiple sclerosis patients in normalized Chao1 diversity.

This TCR derives from a girl aged 5 to 17 with multiple sclerosis. The sample was blood. This sequence joins TRBV29-1 and TRBJ2-3; tentatively, D is TRBD2 (6 bases). The CDR3 spells CSAVTGTRSTDTQYF. CDR3 DNA sequence: TGCAGCGCCGTTACCGGGACTCGCAGCACAGATACGCAGTATTTT.